This TCR beta chain came from a study of cytomegalovirus exposure and HLA in healthy donors (dated by TCRdb to about 2017). About the full investigation: In an earlier analysis of fewer than 750 of the donors, around 290 Gb of sequence data and approximately 120 million unique TCR beta sequences from roughly 200 million T cells were reported. All discovery cohort repertoires had been generated on a single sequencing platform. HLA typing included class I and class II loci at four-digit resolution. The study aimed to test whether signatures of past pathogen exposure could be identified by cataloging public T cell receptors. Across under 500 genotyped donors of the cohort, an average of approximately 200,000 unique TCR beta nucleotide sequences per donor were sequenced, and roughly a sixth of those sequences were non-productive. A separate validation cohort of 90 to 150 different subjects was used in addition to the roughly 700-subject first cohort. To predict cytomegalovirus infection status, the study brought together high-throughput TCR immunosequencing, statistical association of individual TCRs with disease status, and machine learning. The study used immunosequencing to profile the T cell repertoires of several hundred subjects and linked those repertoires to cytomegalovirus serostatus. Several DR-DQ haplotypes were treated as single units for association and clustering because of strong linkage in the cohort. In the later analysis, no new phenotypic data were used to find candidate immune exposures; instead, reliance was placed on TCR beta sequences and their occurrence across donors. In a later genetic analysis, genome-wide SNP genotypes for about three fifths of the 666 donors were used, and that subset was treated as a discovery cohort. An early release that covered about 600 HLA-typed donors contained about 300 gigabases of sequencing data and about 93 million unique TCR sequences. A later analysis re-analyzed previously published TCR beta repertoires from 550 to 700 donors and added high-resolution HLA genotyping to study TCR occurrence patterns. In an earlier analysis of roughly 600 of the donors, high-throughput TCR beta sequencing was used to judge whether each TCR beta V gene segment behaved as functional or pseudogenic. Of the 398 genotyped donors, approximately 83% fell in the genetic ancestry cluster associated with self-reported Caucasian donors. Donor age, sex, ethnicity and CMV serostatus were collected together with the repertoire data. Typing coverage differed by locus: A, B, C, DRB1 and DQB1 were typed in roughly 620-640 donors, DQA1 in 522, DPA1 in roughly 590, and DPB1 in around 490.

The cohort was made up of approximately 670 healthy bone marrow donors. At the time of sampling, all cohort members were nominally healthy, though unrecorded immune exposures were likely present. The donor was CMV seronegative and was included in the group of over 300 seronegative cohort members. Each donor provided a peripheral blood sample, and peripheral blood mononuclear cells were used for TCR beta sequencing. Genomic DNA was extracted from the blood cell samples with the Qiagen DNeasy Blood Extraction Kit. About this clone: What this receptor recognizes is not known. Base qualities are not provided; no much larger clone lies one nucleotide away.

Ends trimmed: V by 9 bases, J by 1 base; bases unmatched to a gene: 6. Looking up the germline V gene yields CDR1 ENHRY and CDR2 SYGVKD. Measured from the cysteine to the phenylalanine, the CDR3 is 15 residues long. Only the CDR3 portion is preserved as DNA: 45 bases, with reading frame beginning at the first base. The library relied on the immunoSEQ multiplex PCR assay. A mixture of 60 forward primers for TCR Vbeta segments and 13 reverse primers for TCR Jbeta segments was used in the multiplex PCR. The CDR3 region of rearranged TCR beta genes was amplified from genomic DNA with a multiplex PCR assay. The Illumina HiSeq System was used to sequence the amplified TCR beta libraries as 87-base-pair reads. Per the authors' processing: A later analysis tallied 75 million to 85 million unique TCR beta chains across the approximately 670 repertoires, and roughly 11 million of those chains were shared by two or more donors. To remove PCR and sequencing errors, raw reads were error-corrected and collapsed into unique sequences using a nearest-neighbor algorithm that merged closely related sequences. Alignment of CDR3 sequences to IMGT reference sequences was used to assign V, D and J gene segments. For a sequence to be retained, a match of at least six nucleotides to both a V gene segment and a J gene segment was required. A rearrangement counted as productive if the CDR3 had no stop codons and remained in frame with V and J, and every other rearrangement counted as non-productive. CDR3 was defined according to IMGT convention as the region running from the second conserved V-encoded cysteine to the conserved J-encoded phenylalanine. Sequences without an unambiguous match to a single V gene segment were excluded from the earlier analysis of 587 of the donors. In an earlier analysis of several hundred of the donors, V segments were called functional above 56.7% productive rearrangements and were called segregating when the between-donor standard deviation exceeded 5%. A statistical classification framework was built to diagnose cytomegalovirus status from the catalog of TCR beta chain sequences. In a later analysis, V and J genes were assigned by comparing TCR nucleotide sequences against IMGT/GENE-DB human TR gene sequences. A later analysis assigned CDR3 sequences and most-parsimonious VDJ recombination scenarios with the TCRdist pipeline. In a later analysis, every TCR beta chain was defined by the combination of its CDR3 amino acid sequence and its V-gene family, and reads without a unique V-gene family were dropped. A later analysis removed roughly 590 highly shared, low-generation-probability nucleotide sequences to deal with suspected cross-contamination and a sequencing artifact. In a later analysis, a clonal expansion index for each public chain was calculated from normalized within-repertoire ranks of inferred template counts. In a later analysis, generation probabilities were computed with a VDJ recombination model fitted to out-of-frame rearrangements, and the resulting probabilities were checked against IGoR. In a later analysis, TCR-TCR, TCR-HLA and TCR-CMV co-occurrence was scored with hypergeometric tests, and a repertoire-size bias correction was applied to TCR pairs. False discovery rates were estimated in a later analysis by permuting HLA or CMV assignments 20 times. In a later analysis, co-occurring TCRs were grouped using DBSCAN, and TCRdist sequence similarity was added for clustering within HLA-allele-positive subsets. Repertoires with fewer than 30,000 or more than 120,000 public chains, plus five repertoires with anomalous nucleotide sharing, were excluded from co-occurrence clustering. What TCRdb holds here is the immuneACCESS table cut down to in-frame rearrangements. Part of the clones is not present; checked against another copy, under half of the missing clones reflect an unresolved V gene, and the others are unexplained. The V and J calls and clone size are taken from that table; D and trimming were inferred from the DNA. The sample profile shows under 200,000 clones; roughly 73% of them were found once. In total, the top ten clones hold 4.9% of the sample.

What the study reported, not specific to this receptor: A later genetic analysis reported fewer N-insertions in productive TCRs among donors in an Asian-associated ancestry cluster than the approximately 670-donor mean. A later analysis found that HLA-associated TCR beta chains were more clonally expanded and had lower generation probabilities than equally common non-associated chains. It was suggested by the authors that the approach could potentially be generalized to other disease states and immunological phenotypes. A few of the identified cytomegalovirus-associated TCR beta chains were confirmed in vitro to be specific for cytomegalovirus antigens. In a later analysis, some 18,000 TCR beta sequences were associated with specific HLA alleles at a false discovery rate of 0.05. Assigning TCR associations to individual alleles was difficult when HLA alleles, especially DR and DQ, strongly co-occurred. Correlated functional status among segregating V segments might reflect linkage disequilibrium, but an unknown experimental factor could not be ruled out. In an earlier analysis of some 500 of the donors, most TCR beta V segments appeared in productive rearrangements about 87% or about 30% of the time, broadly matching IMGT annotations. Across donors, most TCR sequences were observed very rarely, whereas some public TCRs were present in many individuals. Several of the top co-occurrence clusters appeared to be linked to parvovirus B19, influenza, CMV and Epstein-Barr virus, according to a later analysis. The classifier was reported to diagnose cytomegalovirus status with high specificity and sensitivity in both the original cohort and the validation cohort. The cohort was sequenced for TCR beta chains only, and without alpha or paired-chain data the features that could be detected were limited. The study gave a list of some 150 TCR beta chains associated with cytomegalovirus. A group of highly shared sequence variants was considered likely to be a technical artifact of the sequencing pipeline. Presence/absence analyses assumed roughly uniform sequencing depth across donors, an assumption that may not hold. The 87-base-pair reads could not distinguish some IMGT-functional V segments, including TRBV6-2 and TRBV6-3, so those segments were excluded. In a later genetic analysis, a missense DCLRE1C variant was associated with V-gene and J-gene trimming of TCR beta chains, and the association was replicated in an independent cohort. HLA typing was unavailable for some donors at each locus, so association tests used only the typed subset. A further reported finding was that TCR beta sequences accurately predicted the HLA-A and HLA-B alleles for most subjects in the first cohort. In a later analysis, most CMV-associated TCR beta chains were found to appear HLA-restricted, with HLA associations seemingly driven largely by CMV exposure. In a later analysis, TCR association rates were found to vary across HLA loci, with the most associated TCRs seen for DRB1 alleles and the fewest for HLA-C alleles. The earlier analysis of approximately 540 of the donors excluded around 17 rarely observed V segments, including chromosome 9 orphons, because counts were too low. Immune exposure information for the cohort was limited to CMV serostatus.

The specimen sequenced was PBMCs. This TCR was recovered from a male donor in good health and CMV-seronegative. The V gene is TRBV10-3 and the J gene is TRBJ2-2; TRBD1 matches 9 bases in the middle. Here the CDR3 is given as CAMRPGQGNTGELFF. The nucleotide sequence is given as TGTGCCATGAGACCGGGACAGGGGAACACCGGGGAGCTGTTTTTT.